The TCR beta chain described here comes from a study of OX40 agonist ivuxolimab in advanced cancers. Looking at the study overall: Intravenous ivuxolimab at 0.01 to 10 mg/kg was given to patients every 2 weeks.

Germline V lookup: CDR1 SGHRS, CDR2 YFSETQ. The length of the CDR3 is 14 residues. V was trimmed by 2 bases and J by 0 bases, leaving 8 bases between them. TCRdb's table, derived via immunoSEQ multiplex PCR, lists solely in-frame clones and lacks some. This sample has 60,000 to 65,000 clones; roughly 81% occur once, and the top ten carry over 7.5%. Autoimmune disease history or systemic immunosuppression excluded patients. Sampled blood was obtained at baseline, cycle 4 day 1, and cycle 7 day 1. The chain links TRBV5-1 to TRBJ1-1, with unresolved D. This receptor was obtained from an adult with an advanced solid tumor such as melanoma, head and neck, liver or kidney cancer. The sample in question was CD4+ or CD8+ T cells sorted from blood, obtained in a trial of the OX40 agonist ivuxolimab. The DNA for the CDR3 is TGCGCCAGCAGCTTAACGGAAATGAACACTGAAGCTTTCTTT. It codes for CASSLTEMNTEAFF.